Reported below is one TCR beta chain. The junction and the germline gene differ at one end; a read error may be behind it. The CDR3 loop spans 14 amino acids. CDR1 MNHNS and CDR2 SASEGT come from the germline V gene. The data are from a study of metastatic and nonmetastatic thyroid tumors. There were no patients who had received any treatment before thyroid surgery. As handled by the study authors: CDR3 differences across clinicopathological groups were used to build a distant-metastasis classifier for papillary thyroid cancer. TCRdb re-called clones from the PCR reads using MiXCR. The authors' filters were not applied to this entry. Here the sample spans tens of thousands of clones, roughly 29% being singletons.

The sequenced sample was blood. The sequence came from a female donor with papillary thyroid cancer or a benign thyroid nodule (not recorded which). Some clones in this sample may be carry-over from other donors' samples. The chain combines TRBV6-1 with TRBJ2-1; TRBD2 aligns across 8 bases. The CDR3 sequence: CASLSGSTYNEQLF. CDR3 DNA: TGTGCCAGCCTCAGCGGGAGTACCTACAATGAGCAGCTCTTC.